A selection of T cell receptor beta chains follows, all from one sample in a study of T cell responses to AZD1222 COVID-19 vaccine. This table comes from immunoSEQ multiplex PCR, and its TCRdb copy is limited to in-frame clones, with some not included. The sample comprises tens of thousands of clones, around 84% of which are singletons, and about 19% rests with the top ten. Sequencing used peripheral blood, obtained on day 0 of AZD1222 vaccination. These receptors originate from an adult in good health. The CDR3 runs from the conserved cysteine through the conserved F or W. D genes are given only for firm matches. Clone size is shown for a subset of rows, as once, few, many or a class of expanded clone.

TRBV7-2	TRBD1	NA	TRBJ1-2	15	TGTGCCAGCAGCTACAACCCGGACAGGGACTATGGCTACACCTTC	CASSYNPDRDYGYTF
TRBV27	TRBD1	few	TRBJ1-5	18	TGTGCCAGCAGTTTCGCACCAGACAGGGGCCGAAGCAATCAGCCCCAGCATTTT	CASSFAPDRGRSNQPQHF
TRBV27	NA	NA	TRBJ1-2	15	TGTGCCAGCAATCCTGGGCCTTGGACGGGCTATGGCTACACCTTC	CASNPGPWTGYGYTF
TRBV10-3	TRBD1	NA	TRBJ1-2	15	TGTGCCATCAGGATAACAGGGGGAACTTTCTCTGGCTACACCTTC	CAIRITGGTFSGYTF
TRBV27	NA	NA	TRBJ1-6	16	TGTGCCAGCAGGGGAGACGGGAGCTCCTATAATTCACCCCTCCACTTT	CASRGDGSSYNSPLHF
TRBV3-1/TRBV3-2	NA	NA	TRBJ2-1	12	TGTGCCAGCAGCCCTGCGCAGACCCCGCCGTTCTTC	CASSPAQTPPFF
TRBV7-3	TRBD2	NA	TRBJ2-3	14	TGTGCCAGCAGCGAGGGCGGGAGTCTAGATACGCAGTATTTT	CASSEGGSLDTQYF
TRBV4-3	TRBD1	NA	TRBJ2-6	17	TGCGCCAGCAGCCAGGACAGGGTCCCCTCTGGGGCCAACGTCCTGACTTTC	CASSQDRVPSGANVLTF
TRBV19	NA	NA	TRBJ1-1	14	TGTGCCAGTAGTCCCCAGGCGGGGAACACTGAAGCTTTCTTT	CASSPQAGNTEAFF
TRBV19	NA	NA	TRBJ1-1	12	TGTGCCAGTTCGGGGTACAACACTGAAGCTTTCTTT	CASSGYNTEAFF
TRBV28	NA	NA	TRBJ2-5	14	TGTGCCAGCAGTAAGGGGGGTAGGCGCGAGACCCAGTACTTC	CASSKGGRRETQYF
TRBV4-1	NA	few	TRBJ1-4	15	TGCGCCAGCAGCCAAGGACCCAGGGGTAATGAAAAACTGTTTTTT	CASSQGPRGNEKLFF
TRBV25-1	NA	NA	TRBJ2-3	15	TGTGCCACTCCGCTCGGAGCAGGAATGGCAGATACGCAGTATTTT	CATPLGAGMADTQYF
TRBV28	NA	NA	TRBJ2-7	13	TGTGCCAGCAGAAAACAGGGAATCAACGAGCAGTACTTC	CASRKQGINEQYF
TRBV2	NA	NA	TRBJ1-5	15	TGTGCCAGCAGTTCGGTCGAGCCTAGCAATCAGCCCCAGCATTTT	CASSSVEPSNQPQHF
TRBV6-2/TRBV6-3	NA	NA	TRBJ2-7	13	TGTGCCAGCAGTTACCCAATCCCCTACGAGCAGTACTTC	CASSYPIPYEQYF
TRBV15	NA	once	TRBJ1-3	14	TGTGCCACCAGCATCAGGACCTCTGGAAACACCATATATTTT	CATSIRTSGNTIYF
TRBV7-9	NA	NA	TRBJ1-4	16	TGTGCCAGCAGCTTAGGATTCAGGGGAACTAATGAAAAACTGTTTTTT	CASSLGFRGTNEKLFF
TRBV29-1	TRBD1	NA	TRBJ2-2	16	TGCAGCGTTGGCCTTAGACAGGGTGTAGGCACCGGGGAGCTGTTTTTT	CSVGLRQGVGTGELFF
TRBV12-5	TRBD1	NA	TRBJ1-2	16	TGTGCTAGTGGTTTGTCCCCAACAGGGGTGCAACGGGGCTACACCTTC	CASGLSPTGVQRGYTF
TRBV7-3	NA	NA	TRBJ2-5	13	TGTGCCAGCAGCTCCCAACGGAGTGAGACCCAGTACTTC	CASSSQRSETQYF
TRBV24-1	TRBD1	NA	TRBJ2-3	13	TGTGCCACCAGTGTCCGGGACAGGGATTCACAGTATTTT	CATSVRDRDSQYF
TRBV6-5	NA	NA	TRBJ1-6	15	TGTGCCAGCAACCCCGGGACGTATACTAATTCACCCCTCCACTTT	CASNPGTYTNSPLHF
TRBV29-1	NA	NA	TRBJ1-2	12	TGCAGCGTTGTCGAGACAGACTATGGCTACACCTTC	CSVVETDYGYTF
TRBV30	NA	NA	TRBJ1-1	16	TGTGCCTGGAGTGGACTAACAGGGCCTGGGGCCACTGAAGCTTTCTTT	CAWSGLTGPGATEAFF
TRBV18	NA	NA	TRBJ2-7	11	TGTGCCAGCTCACCACAGGACGAGCAGTACTTC	CASSPQDEQYF
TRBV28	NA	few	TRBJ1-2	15	TGTGCCAGCAGTTTACGAGGCAGGGCGTACTATGGCTACACCTTC	CASSLRGRAYYGYTF
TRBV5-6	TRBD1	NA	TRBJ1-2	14	TGTGCCAGCAGCTCATGGACAGGGTTCTATGGCTACACCTTC	CASSSWTGFYGYTF
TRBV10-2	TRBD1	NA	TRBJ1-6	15	TGCGCCAGCAGTTTCGGGGACAGGGATAGGACACCCCTCCACTTT	CASSFGDRDRTPLHF
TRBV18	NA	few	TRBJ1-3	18	TGTGCCAGCTCACCACCGGGCAGGGGCCATTACTCTGGAAACACCATATATTTT	CASSPPGRGHYSGNTIYF
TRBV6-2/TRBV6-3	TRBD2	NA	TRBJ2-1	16	TGTGCCAGCAGTTACCTACTAGCGGGAGCTTATCCGGAGCAGTTCTTC	CASSYLLAGAYPEQFF
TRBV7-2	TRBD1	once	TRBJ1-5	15	TGTGCCAGCAGCCAGGGACAGGGAAACAATCAGCCCCAGCATTTT	CASSQGQGNNQPQHF
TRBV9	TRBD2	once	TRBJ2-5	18	TGTGCCAGCAGCGTAACAGGATCCGGACTAGCGGGATGGGAGACCCAGTACTTC	CASSVTGSGLAGWETQYF
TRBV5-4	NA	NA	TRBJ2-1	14	TGTGCCAGCAGGTCAGAAGGGGCCGGGAATGAGCAGTTCTTC	CASRSEGAGNEQFF
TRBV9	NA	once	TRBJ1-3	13	TGTGCCAGCAGCGGCAACTCTGGAAACACCATATATTTT	CASSGNSGNTIYF
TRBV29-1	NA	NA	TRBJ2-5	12	TGCAGCGTTGGAGGGTCTGTCGAGACCCAGTACTTC	CSVGGSVETQYF
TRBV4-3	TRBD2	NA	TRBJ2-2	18	TGCGCCAGCAGCCAAGATGGGGCTAGCGGGAGGCCCACCGGGGAGCTGTTTTTT	CASSQDGASGRPTGELFF
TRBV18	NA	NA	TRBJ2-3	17	TGTGCCAGCTCACCGGAGGCAAAGCCCCTCCCCACAGATACGCAGTATTTT	CASSPEAKPLPTDTQYF
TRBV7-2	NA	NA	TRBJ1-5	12	TGTGCCAGCAGCTACCTAAATCAGCCCCAGCATTTT	CASSYLNQPQHF
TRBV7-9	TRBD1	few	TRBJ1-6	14	TGTGCCAGCAGCTTCGGACAGGGACATTCACCCCTCCACTTT	CASSFGQGHSPLHF
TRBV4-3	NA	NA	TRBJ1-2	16	TGCGCCAGCAGCCAAGATAGTACAGGGCTCGGCTATGGCTACACCTTC	CASSQDSTGLGYGYTF
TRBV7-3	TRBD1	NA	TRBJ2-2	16	TGTGCCAGCAGCTTAATGGGACAGGGAAACACCGGGGAGCTGTTTTTT	CASSLMGQGNTGELFF
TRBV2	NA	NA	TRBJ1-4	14	TGTGCCAGCCGCCACCGCGCAACTAATGAAAAACTGTTTTTT	CASRHRATNEKLFF